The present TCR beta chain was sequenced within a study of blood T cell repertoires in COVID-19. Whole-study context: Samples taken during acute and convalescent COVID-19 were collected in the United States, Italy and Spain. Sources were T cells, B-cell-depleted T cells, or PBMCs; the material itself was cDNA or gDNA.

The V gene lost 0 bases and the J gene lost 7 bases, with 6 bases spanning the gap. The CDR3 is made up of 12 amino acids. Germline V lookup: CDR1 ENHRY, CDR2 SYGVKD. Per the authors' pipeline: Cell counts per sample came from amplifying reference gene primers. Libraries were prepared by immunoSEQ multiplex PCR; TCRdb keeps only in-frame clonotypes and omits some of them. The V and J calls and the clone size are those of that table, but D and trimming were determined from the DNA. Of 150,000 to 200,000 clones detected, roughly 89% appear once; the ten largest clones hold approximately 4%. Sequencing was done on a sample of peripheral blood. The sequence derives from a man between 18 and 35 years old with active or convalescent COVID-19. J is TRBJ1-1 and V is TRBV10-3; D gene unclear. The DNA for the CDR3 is TGTGCCATCAGTGAGTCGTTACTTGAAGCTTTCTTT. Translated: CAISESLLEAFF.